This T cell receptor beta chain was captured by sequencing in a study of follicular helper T cells after annual influenza vaccination (dated by TCRdb to about 2017). With respect to the entire study: Blood was drawn on days 0, 7 and 28 after each seasonal influenza vaccination. To look at recall of cTfh clones, some subjects were tracked through successive annual vaccinations covering the 2013-2014, 2014-2015 and 2015-2016 seasons. One week after vaccination, a second recruited cohort of about a dozen subjects (Table S1) displayed a similar ICOS+CD38+ cTfh response. Multi-year samples were obtained from about 6 subjects, with two vaccination seasons covered for four subjects and three seasons covered for two subjects. Samples from 2013-2014 were cryopreserved, whereas samples from 2015 were processed immediately after collection.

The time point label, as the study defines it: 2013-2014 season, 7 days after vaccination. Seasonal inactivated influenza vaccine (Fluvarix) was administered to adults, and sorted blood CD4 subsets were tracked by TCRB sequencing before and after vaccination. Subjects were considered eligible if community-dwelling and if influenza vaccine had not been received in the prior 6 months. Influenza vaccine contraindications, substance abuse, HIV/AIDS, active malignancy, immunomodulatory medication and active illness such as respiratory infection were included among the exclusion criteria. At each time point, somewhere between 40 and 100 mL of blood was taken. Circulating Tfh were defined as non-naive CD4+CXCR5+PD-1+ cells and sorted into ICOS+CD38+ and ICOS-CD38- fractions. Either Ficoll-Paque PLUS or SepMate separation was used to isolate PBMC. Before DNA was extracted, the cell subsets were sorted from PBMC using a BD FACS Aria.

About this clone: Its antigen is still unknown. One base away there is no much larger clone; base qualities are not given.

The protocol used for the library was the immunoSEQ multiplex PCR assay. Adaptive Biotechnologies handled the TCRB amplification, library preparation, sequencing and preliminary bioinformatics at Survey level resolution. For TCRB sequencing, genomic DNA from sorted cTfh populations was amplified by multiplex PCR. As for the authors' bioinformatics: Clonality was computed in R as 1 minus normalized Shannon entropy; the Gini index was calculated with the R package ineq. To get the overlap score, the summed counts of shared sequences were divided by the total counts of all sequences in both of the compared samples. Shared-clonotype significance used Fisher's exact test assuming a theoretical repertoire of 10^7 TCRB sequences. TCRdb obtained this table from immuneACCESS and retained in-frame rearrangements with V and J assigned. These tables miss some clones; where compared with another copy, unresolved V genes account for less than half of the shortfall, and the remainder is unexplained. The V and J calls and clone size are taken from that table; D and trimming were inferred from the DNA. The sample has thousands of clones on record, more than 80% of them singletons. Of the sample, roughly 3% is held by the ten largest clones.

Broad study findings and their caveats: A recurrent oligoclonal ICOS+CD38+ cTfh response containing tetramer and AIM influenza-specific clonotypes was recalled by successive annual vaccinations. Productive TCRB sequences were recovered from only about 10-23% of analyzed cells, so rare clonotypes could not be sampled. Day 7 ICOS+CD38+ clones were most often found later in ICOS-CD38- cTfh, suggesting that subset may serve as a memory reservoir. ICOS+CD38+ cTfh clonality correlated with the frequency of that population, and its change correlated with the change in circulating plasmablast frequency.

V is reduced by 1 base and J by 5 bases, leaving a spacing of 14 bases between them. CDR1 and CDR2, per the germline V gene (reference sequence), are GTSNPN and SVGIG. Taken from cysteine to phenylalanine, the CDR3 has 14 residues. The entry retains the CDR3 DNA only, 42 bases that are in frame from base 1. This sequence uses TRBV30 and TRBJ1-1; D gene: possibly TRBD1, on 6 matching bases. The sequenced sample was CXCR5+ CD38- circulating T follicular helper cells from blood, obtained 7 days after influenza vaccination. Taken with the paper, the label for cell subset or site translates to: circulating Tfh, non-naive CD4+CXCR5+PD-1+ (ICOS+CD38+ or ICOS-CD38-). This TCR was recovered from an adult who received the influenza vaccine. The nucleotides are TGTGCCTGGAGTGACGAAACAGGGACTACTGAAGCTTTCTTT. The encoded protein is CAWSDETGTTEAFF.